The 20 T cell receptor beta chains in this list originate from one sample, sequenced in a study of T cells after posttransplantation cyclophosphamide. The protocol was immunoSEQ multiplex PCR, while the TCRdb copy is restricted to in-frame clones and leaves out a portion. The sample holds about 200 clones, approximately 90% seen once. The specimen was gut tissue. The receptors originated from a man in his forties or fifties.

The chain combines TRBV28 with TRBJ2-5; 7 bases fit TRBD2. This CDR3 spans 13 amino acids. Per the germline V gene, CDR1 is MDHEN and CDR2 is SYDVKM. After removal of 7 bases from V and 4 bases from J, the junction contained 6 bases not matched to a gene. DNA for the CDR3: TGTGCCAGCAAACCGGGGGGTCTAGAGACCCAGTACTTC. Translated: CASKPGGLETQYF.

This clone was observed a handful of times. The chain uses TRBV28 and TRBJ1-1, with D possibly being TRBD1 (6 bases). Germline CDR1 is MDHEN and CDR2 is SYDVKM. The V and J ends lost 3 bases and 3 bases respectively, with 11 bases between them. The CDR3 loop spans 14 amino acids. CDR3 bases: TGTGCCAGCAGTTTGGCGGACAGACACACTGAAGCTTTCTTT. Its translation: CASSLADRHTEAFF.

The J gene is TRBJ1-1, the V gene TRBV4-3; 7 nucleotides match TRBD1. With 4 bases clipped from V and 6 bases from J, the junction kept 2 bases outside the gene matches. Per the germline V gene, CDR1 is LGHNA and CDR2 is YSLEER. This CDR3 has 12 amino acids. The CDR3 region is CASSRDRAEAFF. CDR3 nucleotides: TGCGCCAGCAGCCGAGACAGGGCTGAAGCTTTCTTT.

The chain recombines TRBV7-9 with TRBJ2-1; 12 bases are shared with TRBD2. This CDR3 has 16 amino acids. V trimming: 5 bases; J trimming: 5 bases; junction bases outside the gene matches: 7. The germline V gene encodes CDR1 SEHNR and CDR2 FQNEAQ (reference sequence). CDR3 nucleotide sequence: TGTGCCAGCAGCCTTCTGGGACTAGCGGGCCACAATGAGCAGTTCTTC. It encodes CASSLLGLAGHNEQFF. Together with reference TRBV7-9 and TRBJ2-1, the CDR3 gives the full variable domain: DTGVSQNPRHKITKRGQNVTFRCDPISEHNRLYWYRQTLGQGPEFLTYFQNEAQLEKSRLLSDRFSAERPKGSFSTLEIQRTEQGDSAMYLCASSLLGLAGHNEQFFGPGTRLTVL.

The chain couples TRBV10-3 to TRBJ2-7; TRBD2 matches at 7 bases. With 8 bases clipped from V and 5 bases from J, the junction kept 15 bases outside the gene matches. The CDR3 length is 15 residues. Germline assignment: CDR1 ENHRY and CDR2 SYGVKD. The CDR3 nucleotides are TGTGCCATCTTTCCCGAGCGGGGCCCTCCTAACGAGCAGTACTTC. Translating it yields CAIFPERGPPNEQYF.

This sequence joins TRBV11-2 and TRBJ2-5, with TRBD2 matching over 7 bases. From germline, CDR1 is SGHAT and CDR2 FQNNGV. The CDR3 runs to 14 residues. Trimming cost V 5 bases and J 2 bases; bases outside gene matches: 5. This CDR3 is CASSPTSAQETQYF. CDR3 nucleotide sequence: TGTGCCAGCAGCCCAACTAGCGCGCAAGAGACCCAGTACTTC.

The rearrangement uses TRBV7-9 and TRBJ2-3; tentative D call: TRBD2 (5 bases). The CDR3 totals 14 residues. Deletions cut 0 bases from V and 11 bases from J, with 15 bases between. Germline-derived CDR1 and CDR2 are SEHNR and FQNEAQ (reference sequence). This CDR3 reads CASSLAVSTRGQYF. CDR3 coding DNA: TGTGCCAGCAGCTTAGCCGTCTCTACCCGGGGGCAGTATTTT.

Of note for this clone: A junction end diverges from the germline sequence, so it may reflect a read error. The chain has TRBV2 and TRBJ1-1; 8 bases are shared with TRBD1. The CDR3 consists of 14 residues. Germline CDR1 reads SNHLY; CDR2 reads FYNNEI. The CDR3: CVSNKGQGNTEAFF. Here the CDR3 DNA reads TGTGTCAGCAACAAAGGACAGGGTAACACTGAAGCTTTCTTT.

The chain joins TRBV30 to TRBJ2-7, with 7 positions matching TRBD2. Germline V gene sequence: CDR1 GTSNPN, CDR2 SVGIG (reference sequence). This CDR3 comprises 13 residues. V shed 3 bases, J shed 5 bases, and the junction held 7 bases outside the gene matches. The CDR3 is CAWRPGGPDEQYF. CDR3 nucleotides: TGTGCCTGGAGGCCGGGGGGTCCCGACGAGCAGTACTTC.

The chain joins TRBV28 to TRBJ1-2; no reliable D call. Germline CDR1 MDHEN, CDR2 SYDVKM. The CDR3 runs 14 residues. V shed 5 bases and J shed 0 bases, with 10 bases lying between them. DNA for the CDR3: TGTGCCAGCAGTGCCGACTGGGCTAACTATGGCTACACCTTC. This codes for CASSADWANYGYTF.

This clone came up a few times. The V gene is TRBV5-1, the J gene TRBJ1-1, with D perhaps matching TRBD1 (6 bases). CDR3 length: 14 residues. Germline CDR1 reads SGHRS; CDR2 reads YFSETQ. Deletions cut 3 bases from V and 7 bases from J, with 16 bases between. CDR3 sequence (DNA): TGCGCCAGCAGCTACACCGGGACACAAATTGAAGCTTTCTTT. Its translation is CASSYTGTQIEAFF. The whole variable domain, filled in from reference TRBV5-1 and TRBJ1-1, reads KAGVTQTPRYLIKTRGQQVTLSCSPISGHRSVSWYQQTPGQGLQFLFEYFSETQRNKGNFPGRFSGRQFSNSRSEMNVSTLELGDSALYLCASSYTGTQIEAFFGQGTRLTVV.

The V and J genes are TRBV15 and TRBJ2-4; no definite D call. CDR1 LNHNV and CDR2 YYDKDF come from the germline V gene (reference sequence). V lost 0 bases and J 0 bases, leaving 9 bases between the germline ends. The CDR3 spans 16 residues. The CDR3 nucleotides read TGTGCCACCAGCAGAGATGGCGGCAGAGCCAAAAACATTCAGTACTTC. As protein: CATSRDGGRAKNIQYF.

This sequence joins TRBV6-6 and TRBJ1-1, with D maybe TRBD1 (6 bases). Between the trimmed V and J ends, which lost 7 bases and 10 bases, there was a span of 16 bases. This CDR3 spans 12 amino acids. Germline V CDR1 and CDR2: MNHNY, SVGAGI (reference sequence). CDR3 protein: CASTPGGAGAFF. CDR3 in DNA: TGTGCCAGCACCCCCGGGGGGGCTGGAGCTTTCTTT.

This clone was seen only once. The chain combines TRBV18 with TRBJ2-5, with D tentatively TRBD1 (6 bases). Germline V lookup: CDR1 KGHSH, CDR2 LQKENI. The CDR3 spans 15 residues. V shed 6 bases and J shed 3 bases, with 17 bases lying between them. This CDR3 is CASSPQQGWEETQYF. The CDR3 nucleotides are TGTGCCAGCTCTCCCCAACAGGGTTGGGAAGAGACCCAGTACTTC.

The chain has TRBV19 and TRBJ1-1; TRBD1 agrees at 9 bases. CDR1 and CDR2 from the germline V gene are LNHDA and SQIVND (reference sequence). Germline trimming cut 8 bases from V and 3 bases from J; bases unmatched to any gene: 4. The CDR3 runs 13 residues. CDR3 in DNA: TGTGCCAGTTCCCACAGGGGGCACACTGAAGCTTTCTTT. Residues: CASSHRGHTEAFF.

The chain has TRBV7-8 and TRBJ2-2; 11 bases match TRBD2. CDR1 SGHVS and CDR2 FQNEAQ come from the germline V gene. With V trimmed by 6 bases and J by 2 bases, 5 bases remained unmatched. This CDR3 comprises 16 residues. The chain's CDR3 is CASRTSGGGNTGELFF. CDR3 bases: TGTGCCAGCAGAACTAGCGGGGGAGGAAACACCGGGGAGCTGTTTTTT.

The chain is built from TRBV4-3 and TRBJ1-5, with D maybe TRBD1 (6 bases). V lost 0 bases to trimming and J lost 2 bases, with 14 bases between them. Germline CDR1 is LGHNA and CDR2 is YSLEER. This CDR3 comprises 17 residues. The CDR3 region is CASSQDWGGAGNQPQHF. CDR3 in DNA: TGCGCCAGCAGCCAAGATTGGGGGGGCGCGGGCAATCAGCCCCAGCATTTT.

The chain uses TRBV6-6 and TRBJ2-7, with 7 bases lining up with TRBD1. The CDR3 sequence is 13 residues long. The V gene's germline CDR1 is MNHNY and CDR2 SVGAGI (reference sequence). V was pared by 6 bases and J by 2 bases, with 4 bases of the junction left unmatched. The CDR3 bases are TGTGCCAGCAGGCTTGGGACAGCCTACGAGCAGTACTTC. Its protein is CASRLGTAYEQYF.

V usage is TRBV7-8 and J usage is TRBJ2-3, with 10 positions matching TRBD2. The CDR3 spans 13 residues. Germline V gene lookup returns CDR1 SGHVS and CDR2 FQNEAQ. The CDR3 here is CGTSGGVTDTQYF. The CDR3 coding sequence is TGTGGCACCAGCGGGGGGGTCACAGATACGCAGTATTTT.

In its sample, this clone was seen once. CDR3 in amino acids: CSVERSGGTTDTQYF. The CDR3 nucleotides are TGCAGCGTTGAACGAAGCGGGGGGACCACAGATACGCAGTATTTT. The chain is built from TRBV29-1 and TRBJ2-3, with TRBD2 matching 9 bases. V shed 2 bases and J 2 bases; nucleotides not matched to a gene: 5. The length of the CDR3 is 15 residues. Germline V gene sequence: CDR1 SQVTM, CDR2 ANQGSEA.